Listed below are T cell receptor beta chains from one sample, sequenced in a study of blood T cell repertoires in COVID-19. Libraries were prepared by immunoSEQ multiplex PCR; TCRdb keeps only in-frame clonotypes and omits some of them. In the table there are 150,000 to 200,000 clones, 70% to 85% of which are singletons. The specimen sequenced was peripheral blood. These receptors came from a woman aged 80 or older with acute or convalescent COVID-19. CDR3s include the opening cysteine and the closing phenylalanine or tryptophan. D genes are given only for firm matches. A row's size may be missing; if present it is once, few, many or a size class.

J | V | size | length | D | DNA | CDR3
TRBJ2-4 | TRBV7-6 | NA | 15 | TRBD2 | TGTGCCAGCAGCCTGAGGAGCGGGAAAGGAAACATTCAGTACTTC | CASSLRSGKGNIQYF
TRBJ1-2 | TRBV6-5 | few | 13 | NA | TGTGCCAGCAGTTACACTCGACAGAAGGGCTACACCTTC | CASSYTRQKGYTF
TRBJ1-1 | TRBV6-6 | NA | 14 | NA | TGTGCCAGCAGTTCCACGGGATTCTACACTGAAGCTTTCTTT | CASSSTGFYTEAFF
TRBJ1-2 | TRBV6-1 | NA | 13 | NA | TGTGCCAGCAGTGAAGTGGAGGGCTATGGCTACACCTTC | CASSEVEGYGYTF
TRBJ2-7 | TRBV5-1 | NA | 14 | NA | TGCGCCAGCAGCTTGGGGGGCAGACCCTACGAGCAGTACTTC | CASSLGGRPYEQYF
TRBJ2-1 | TRBV19 | NA | 15 | NA | TGTGCCAGTAGTATAGATCCTAGCGCGTACAATGAGCAGTTCTTC | CASSIDPSAYNEQFF
TRBJ1-2 | TRBV9 | NA | 13 | NA | TGTGCCAGCAGCCCAGGGGTGGTTGGCGGCTACACCTTC | CASSPGVVGGYTF
TRBJ1-2 | TRBV5-4 | NA | 15 | TRBD1 | TGTGCCAGCAGCCCCGGTGGGGGACAGGGGTATGGCTACACCTTC | CASSPGGGQGYGYTF
TRBJ2-1 | TRBV4-2 | NA | 14 | TRBD2 | TGTGCCAGCAGCCAAGTGGGACTAGCGACTGAGCAGTTCTTC | CASSQVGLATEQFF
TRBJ1-3 | TRBV4-3 | NA | 16 | NA | TGCGCCAGCAGCCAAGATTATGAGGAGGCTGGAAACACCATATATTTT | CASSQDYEEAGNTIYF
TRBJ1-1 | TRBV5-6 | NA | 15 | NA | TGTGCCAGCAGCTTGGAATCAGGGGAAAACACTGAAGCTTTCTTT | CASSLESGENTEAFF
TRBJ1-2 | TRBV6-5 | NA | 12 | NA | TGTGCCAGCAGGCGGGGAGGGGAAGGCTACACCTTC | CASRRGGEGYTF
TRBJ2-4 | TRBV7-2 | NA | 14 | NA | TGTGCCAGCAGCCCAGGGGTAGCCAAAAACATTCAGTACTTC | CASSPGVAKNIQYF